The next 18 T cell receptor beta chains were all read from a single sample in a study of glioma-infiltrating T cells. Using RNA template, CDR3s of TCR alpha and beta were amplified with iRepertoire arm-PCR. Via MiXCR, TCRdb re-called the multiplex PCR reads, giving one row per CDR3 protein. The data show some 110,000 distinct CDR3 sequences, 20% to 25% seen once. The sequenced sample consisted of glioma tissue, nonneoplastic brain tissue, or PBMCs (not recorded which). The receptors were sampled from a human donor with low-grade glioma or glioblastoma, undergoing nonglioma brain surgery, or in good health (not recorded which).

Points on this clonotype: A much larger clone lies one base from this, so it may be a read error. The V and J genes are TRBV29-1 and TRBJ1-5, with TRBD1 as a possible D gene (6 bases). The CDR3 length is 12 residues. Deletions cut 6 bases from V and 3 bases from J, with 9 bases between. Germline V gene data show CDR1 as SQVTM and CDR2 as ANQGSEA. For the CDR3, the DNA is TGCAGCGTCCGGGGGCTCAATCAGCCCCAGCATTTT. Its protein is CSVRGLNQPQHF. The whole variable domain, filled in from reference TRBV29-1 and TRBJ1-5, reads SAVISQKPSRDICQRGTSLTIQCQVDSQVTMMFWYRQQPGQSLTLIATANQGSEATYESGFVIDKFPISRPNLTFSTLTVSNMSPEDSSIYLCSVRGLNQPQHFGDGTRLSIL.

To note about this clonotype: One end of the junction is discordant with germline, which a read error may explain. CDR3 coding DNA: TGTGCCACCAGTGACGGGGCCTATGGCTATGCCTTC. It yields the protein CATSDGAYGYAF. This sequence joins TRBV24-1 and TRBJ1-2, with TRBD1 as a possible D gene (5 bases). This CDR3 is built from 12 residues. Germline V CDR1 and CDR2: KGHDR, SFDVKD.

The table lists this clonotype with many counts. The genes are TRBV6-1 and TRBJ2-2, with 13 bases identical to TRBD2. Germline CDR1 reads MNHNS; CDR2 reads SASEGT. The CDR3 runs 15 residues. V was pared by 3 bases and J by 8 bases, with 3 bases of the junction left unmatched. CDR3 sequence: CASSEGLAGSGELFF. CDR3 coding DNA: TGTGCCAGCAGTGAGGGACTAGCGGGGTCGGGGGAGCTGTTTTTT.

Note on this clonotype: A much bigger clone sits one base away, suggesting this may be a read error. The chain has TRBV12-3 or TRBV12-4 and TRBJ2-3, with unresolved D. This CDR3 has 14 amino acids. V was pared by 5 bases and J by 2 bases, with 11 bases between. The CDR3 loop is CASSRIANTDTQYF. The DNA of the CDR3 is TGTGCCAGCAGTCGAATAGCTAACACAGATACGCAGTATTTT.

There are many counts of this clonotype. The V call is TRBV7-9, the J call TRBJ2-3; D is possibly TRBD1 (5 bases). Germline-derived CDR1 and CDR2 are SEHNR and FQNEAQ (reference sequence). The CDR3 length is 18 residues. V lost 7 bases to trimming and J lost 4 bases, with 27 bases between them. The CDR3 here is CASTLLPPTGIGADTQYF. Written as DNA, the CDR3 is TGTGCCAGCACCCTATTACCGCCCACAGGAATTGGCGCAGATACGCAGTATTTT.

Details on this clonotype: A much larger clone lies a single base off, so this may be a read error. The V call is TRBV4-1, the J call TRBJ2-3; D is undetermined. This CDR3 contains 13 residues. Trimming took off 5 bases at V and 4 bases at J, with 10 bases between the two ends. CDR1 is MGHRA, CDR2 YSYEKL, per germline. The CDR3 spells CASSYQLADTQYF. CDR3 bases: TGCGCCAGCAGCTATCAGCTGGCAGATACGCAGTATTTT.

This clonotype showed up many times. The gene calls are TRBV27 and TRBJ1-5, with TRBD1 identical over 8 bases. Germline-derived CDR1 and CDR2 are MNHEY and SMNVEV (reference sequence). V was clipped by 8 bases and J by 5 bases; unmatched bases: 14. The CDR3 totals 16 residues. CDR3 loop: CASSRVQGARDQPQHF. DNA of the CDR3: TGTGCCAGCTCGAGGGTGCAGGGGGCCAGAGATCAGCCCCAGCATTTT.

This clonotype occurred a few times. A read error may explain this, as a much larger clone is one base away. The chain couples TRBV27 to TRBJ2-5, with a weak D call TRBD2 (6 bases). CDR1 MNHEY and CDR2 SMNVEV come from the germline V gene (reference sequence). This CDR3 has 15 amino acids. This CDR3 is CASRPNGGLQETQHF. The CDR3 nucleotides are TGTGCCAGCAGACCCAACGGGGGTCTACAAGAGACCCAGCACTTC.

V usage is TRBV7-9 and J usage is TRBJ1-2, with 8 positions matching TRBD1. The CDR3 runs 14 residues. In germline, CDR1 is SEHNR, CDR2 FQNEAQ (reference sequence). The V segment lost 7 bases and the J segment 4 bases; nucleotides outside the gene matches: 8. CDR3 in amino acids: CASIQPGQVYGYTF. CDR3 nucleotide sequence: TGTGCCAGCATCCAACCGGGACAGGTCTATGGCTACACCTTC.

Ten or more counts support this clonotype. V usage is TRBV19 and J usage is TRBJ2-2; D might be TRBD1 (6 bases). The CDR3 length is 14 residues. V gave up 10 bases and J gave up 0 bases, with 12 bases separating them. Germline V CDR1 and CDR2: LNHDA, SQIVND (reference sequence). The CDR3 sequence is CATRDNANTGELFF. The CDR3, as DNA: TGTGCCACTCGGGACAACGCGAACACCGGGGAGCTGTTTTTT.

V and J are TRBV5-8 and TRBJ2-5; D unclear. The CDR3 sequence is 13 residues long. The V gene lost 7 bases and the J gene lost 2 bases, with 12 bases spanning the gap. From germline, CDR1 is SGHTS and CDR2 YDEGEE. The CDR3 here is CASLRTNQETQYF. The CDR3 bases are TGTGCCAGCCTCCGGACCAATCAAGAGACCCAGTACTTC.

The rearrangement uses TRBV5-1 and TRBJ2-7; maybe TRBD2 (5 bases). Deletions cut 4 bases from V and 0 bases from J, with 8 bases between. This CDR3 has 13 residues. Germline V CDR1 and CDR2: SGHRS, YFSETQ. The CDR3 loop reads CASSPDFSYEQYF. CDR3 nucleotide sequence: TGCGCCAGCAGCCCGGACTTCTCCTACGAGCAGTACTTC.

Points on this clonotype: A much bigger clone sits one base away, suggesting this may be a read error. The chain has TRBV3-1 and TRBJ2-3; TRBD2 might be the D (6 bases). The germline V gene has CDR1 LGHDT and CDR2 YNNKEL (reference sequence). CDR3 length: 18 amino acids. The CDR3 region has the DNA TGTGCCAGCAGCCGGGCAGCTCTCTCGGGAGTTCGGAAAGATACGAAGTATTTT. It is translated as CASSRAALSGVRKDTKYF.

There are many counts of this clonotype. This chain joins TRBV6-1 and TRBJ2-1, with D hard to call. Germline V gives CDR1 MNHNS, CDR2 SASEGT. Trimming took off 4 bases at V and 10 bases at J, with 14 bases between the two ends. CDR3 length equals 13 residues. The CDR3 coding sequence is TGTGCCAGCAGTGGGCTACAAATTGGGGAGCAGTTCTTC. Translating it yields CASSGLQIGEQFF.

Concerning this clonotype itself: Possible read error: a much larger clone is one base away. V usage is TRBV19 and J usage is TRBJ1-2; weak D call: TRBD1 (5 bases). Deletions cut 7 bases from V and 7 bases from J, with 10 bases between. Germline V CDR1 and CDR2: LNHDA, SQIVND (reference sequence). This CDR3 comprises 11 residues. This chain's CDR3 is CASNWGLGYTF. In nucleotides, the CDR3 is TGTGCCAGTAACTGGGGCCTTGGCTACACCTTC.

Ten or more counts support this clonotype. The chain links TRBV4-3 to TRBJ2-3, with a possible D match to TRBD2 (6 bases). Trimming pared 3 bases from V and 4 bases from J, leaving 11 bases between. Germline loops: CDR1 LGHNA, CDR2 YSLEER. The CDR3 contains 14 residues. CDR3 loop: CASSQGGAADTQYF. CDR3 in DNA: TGCGCCAGCAGCCAGGGGGGAGCCGCAGATACGCAGTATTTT.

Notes on this clonotype: One base away lies a much larger clone, so this may be a sequencing read error. The V gene is TRBV6-1, the J gene TRBJ2-1; D is possibly TRBD1 (6 bases). The germline CDR1 and CDR2 sequences are MNHNS and SASEGT. CDR3 size: 14 residues. CDR3 loop: CASSFGTQYNGQFF. CDR3 nucleotides: TGTGCCAGCAGTTTCGGGACACAGTACAATGGGCAGTTCTTC.

This clonotype was picked up a small number of times. The genes are TRBV9 and TRBJ2-3, with D tentatively TRBD2 (6 bases). The germline V gene encodes CDR1 SGDLS and CDR2 YYNGEE. Trimming removed 2 bases from V and 1 base from J, with 17 bases in between. CDR3 size: 17 residues. Here the CDR3 reads CASSVSPGDLGTDTQYF. CDR3 in DNA: TGTGCCAGCAGCGTCTCCCCGGGAGACTTGGGCACAGATACGCAGTATTTT.